The 23 T cell receptor beta chains below all came from one sample that was sequenced in a study of radiation and T cells in renal cell carcinoma. The treatment here: treatment-naive control, cytoreductive nephrectomy. Generated by immunoSEQ multiplex PCR, the TCRdb table keeps only in-frame clones and is missing some. The sample consists of 25,000 or so clones, under 65% of them appearing once. This specimen consisted of tumor tissue, obtained from a patient whose treatment was nephrectomy without radiotherapy. These TCRs come from a human donor with renal cell carcinoma.

The V and J genes are TRBV19 and TRBJ1-2, with D tentatively TRBD1 (5 bases). Trimming pared 8 bases from V and 8 bases from J, leaving 21 bases between. The germline V gene encodes CDR1 LNHDA and CDR2 SQIVND (reference sequence). This CDR3 contains 14 residues. The CDR3 loop is CASSPPGGVGGYTF. CDR3 DNA: TGTGCCAGTTCCCCCCCAGGAGGGGTCGGCGGCTACACCTTC.

Here the CDR3 DNA reads TGTGCCAGCAGCTTAGCGCCTGGCTACGAGCAGTACTTC. Protein product: CASSLAPGYEQYF. This chain connects TRBV7-9 to TRBJ2-7; unclear D gene. Per germline, CDR1 SEHNR and CDR2 FQNEAQ (reference sequence). V was trimmed by 0 bases and J by 3 bases, leaving 6 bases between them. CDR3 size: 13 residues.

As DNA, the CDR3 is TGCGCCAGCAGCTTGAGTGTAGGAGGTGAAGCTTTCTTT. It encodes CASSLSVGGEAFF. The chain uses TRBV5-1 and TRBJ1-1; the D is unclear. The germline V gene has CDR1 SGHRS and CDR2 YFSETQ. The CDR3 sequence is 13 residues long. Trimming stripped 1 base from V and 7 bases from J, with 11 bases between. Looking up the rest from reference TRBV5-1 and TRBJ1-1 gives the full variable domain: KAGVTQTPRYLIKTRGQQVTLSCSPISGHRSVSWYQQTPGQGLQFLFEYFSETQRNKGNFPGRFSGRQFSNSRSEMNVSTLELGDSALYLCASSLSVGGEAFFGQGTRLTVV.

The J gene is TRBJ1-2, the V gene TRBV7-2; D is possibly TRBD1 (5 bases). Germline CDR1 is SGHTA and CDR2 is FQGNSA. CDR3 size: 16 residues. The ends were cut back, 1 base at V and 0 bases at J, with 12 bases in the middle. The CDR3 DNA sequence: TGTGCCAGCAGCTTAGGGGGGACCGAAGCTAACTATGGCTACACCTTC. Translating it yields CASSLGGTEANYGYTF.

The chain couples TRBV7-3 to TRBJ2-1; D perhaps matches TRBD1 (6 bases). The germline CDR1 and CDR2 sequences are SGHTA and FQGTGA. CDR3 length: 16 amino acids. Trimming took 4 bases from V and 0 from J, leaving 13 bases between them. Here the CDR3 DNA reads TGTGCCAGCAGCTCTTCTACAGGGAGCTCCTACAATGAGCAGTTCTTC. This sequence encodes CASSSSTGSSYNEQFF.

This chain links TRBV5-1 with TRBJ2-5, with D possibly being TRBD2 (6 bases). CDR1 and CDR2 from the germline V gene are SGHRS and YFSETQ. The CDR3 sequence is 13 residues long. V gave up 6 bases and J gave up 5 bases, with 14 bases separating them. The CDR3 sequence: CASTREGRETQYF. As DNA, the CDR3 is TGCGCCAGCACCCGAGAAGGGAGGGAGACCCAGTACTTC.

This clone has more than one count but fewer than ten. V usage is TRBV18 and J usage is TRBJ1-1; weak D call: TRBD1 (5 bases). Germline V gene lookup returns CDR1 KGHSH and CDR2 LQKENI. V was trimmed by 4 bases and J by 4 bases, leaving 13 bases between them. The CDR3 has 14 residues. As DNA, the CDR3 is TGTGCCAGCTCACTTGGCCAGGGCAGCACTGAAGCTTTCTTT. Its protein is CASSLGQGSTEAFF.

This clone is labeled medium-sized (0.01 to 0.1%). This chain uses TRBV7-9 with TRBJ2-3, with 7 bases identical to TRBD1. Unmatched junction bases numbered 13, after V lost 10 bases and J lost 0 bases. The CDR3 spans 16 residues. Germline CDR1 reads SEHNR; CDR2 reads FQNEAQ (reference sequence). CDR3 in amino acids: CATRWLETGSTDTQYF. CDR3 DNA sequence: TGTGCCACCCGATGGTTGGAGACAGGGAGCACAGATACGCAGTATTTT.

This clone turned up a few times. The rearrangement uses TRBV11-2 and TRBJ1-1, with 8 bases lining up with TRBD1. This CDR3 contains 14 residues. Germline V gene data show CDR1 as SGHAT and CDR2 as FQNNGV. The V and J ends lost 7 bases and 2 bases, in that order; junction bases with no gene match: 6. The CDR3 DNA is TGTGCCAGCAACACGGACAGGGCCAACACTGAAGCTTTCTTT. It encodes CASNTDRANTEAFF.

A few counts support this clone. The rearrangement links TRBV6-1 to TRBJ2-3; tentative D call: TRBD2 (6 bases). The CDR3 covers 11 residues. Germline CDR1 and CDR2: MNHNS and SASEGT. The V end lost 2 bases, the J end lost 14 bases, and 11 bases lay between the germline ends. The CDR3 protein is CASSETGLRYF. In DNA form, the CDR3 reads TGTGCCAGCAGTGAAACGGGACTCCGGTATTTT.

The table lists this clone with a few counts. For the CDR3, the DNA is TGTGCCAGCAGCTTGGGCGGACAGGGTGAGCAGTACTTC. Encoded protein: CASSLGGQGEQYF. The chain has TRBV5-4 and TRBJ2-7; 8 bases agree with TRBD1. Per germline, CDR1 SGHNT and CDR2 YYREEE (reference sequence). Trimming cost V 0 bases and J 7 bases; bases outside gene matches: 3. The CDR3 loop spans 13 amino acids.

This chain joins TRBV7-2 and TRBJ2-1, with D tentatively TRBD2 (6 bases). The CDR3 totals 16 residues. CDR1 is SGHTA, CDR2 FQGNSA, per germline. V gave up 1 base and J gave up 8 bases, with 18 bases separating them. The CDR3 DNA is TGTGCCAGCAGCTTAGAATCCAGATTTCCGGGGGATGAGCAGTTCTTC. Translation: CASSLESRFPGDEQFF.

The rearrangement uses TRBV6-5 and TRBJ1-1; D ambiguous. The CDR3 has 12 residues. Germline CDR1 is MNHEY and CDR2 is SVGAGI. V gave up 6 bases and J gave up 2 bases, with 7 bases separating them. CDR3 sequence reads: CASRKPNTEAFF. CDR3 DNA sequence: TGTGCCAGCAGAAAACCAAACACTGAAGCTTTCTTT.

This clone has just a few counts. The V gene is TRBV5-1, the J gene TRBJ1-2; D is possibly TRBD1 (6 bases). V was cut by 0 bases and J by 8 bases, with 14 bases left in between. The CDR3 contains 14 residues. Germline-derived CDR1 and CDR2 are SGHRS and YFSETQ. CDR3: CASSLGRQGKGYTF. CDR3 coding DNA: TGCGCCAGCAGCTTGGGTCGGCAGGGGAAGGGCTACACCTTC.

CDR3: CASSPDGAGGLTDTQYF. The CDR3 coding sequence is TGTGCCAGCAGCCCGGACGGTGCGGGGGGGCTTACAGATACGCAGTATTTT. The genes are TRBV9 and TRBJ2-3, with 9 bases identical to TRBD2. V trimming: 4 bases; J trimming: 3 bases; junction bases outside the gene matches: 12. Germline-derived CDR1 and CDR2 are SGDLS and YYNGEE. The CDR3 extends over 17 amino acids.

This chain connects TRBV5-1 to TRBJ1-2, with 7 bases identical to TRBD1. The ends lost 4 bases at V and 7 bases at J; junction bases unmatched: 10. The germline V gene encodes CDR1 SGHRS and CDR2 YFSETQ. CDR3 size: 14 residues. The CDR3 sequence is CASSPTGESAGYTF. The CDR3 nucleotides read TGCGCCAGCAGCCCTACAGGGGAAAGCGCTGGCTACACCTTC.

The chain is built from TRBV14 and TRBJ2-2; the D is unclear. The V end was cut by 0 bases, the J end by 5 bases, with 7 bases between. There are 14 residues in the CDR3. Germline values: CDR1 SGHDN, CDR2 FVKESK. The CDR3 DNA is TGTGCCAGCAGCCAAGATAAGTTAACCGGGGAGCTGTTTTTT. It codes for CASSQDKLTGELFF.

The chain carries TRBV30 and TRBJ2-3; 7 bases are shared with TRBD2. This CDR3 has 13 residues. In germline, CDR1 is GTSNPN, CDR2 SVGIG (reference sequence). Germline trimming cut 7 bases from V and 5 bases from J; bases unmatched to any gene: 9. The CDR3: CASGLVGGDTQYF. The CDR3 DNA reads TGTGCCTCCGGACTAGTCGGTGGAGATACGCAGTATTTT.

This clone was picked up one time. The chain employs TRBV7-9 and TRBJ1-1; no clear D. The CDR3 runs to 14 residues. Germline V lookup: CDR1 SEHNR, CDR2 FQNEAQ (reference sequence). V was pared by 6 bases and J by 1 base, with 12 bases between. CDR3 sequence (DNA): TGTGCCAGCAGTTCAGACTCCAAGAACACTGAAGCTTTCTTT. It encodes CASSSDSKNTEAFF.

The rearrangement joins TRBV10-3 to TRBJ1-5, with D maybe TRBD1 (6 bases). This CDR3 contains 14 residues. V was shortened by 3 bases and J by 0 bases, with 6 bases between the two germline ends. CDR1 and CDR2 from the germline V gene are ENHRY and SYGVKD. Here the CDR3 reads CAISEGGSNQPQHF. The CDR3 coding sequence is TGTGCCATCAGTGAAGGGGGTAGCAATCAGCCCCAGCATTTT.

This clone was recorded a few times. The chain has TRBV4-1 and TRBJ1-6, with D hard to call. The CDR3 covers 14 residues. V lost 2 bases, J lost 8 bases, and 10 bases lay in between. Germline V gives CDR1 MGHRA, CDR2 YSYEKL. DNA of the CDR3: TGCGCCAGCAGCCAACGGAGTGGGCATTCACCCCTCCACTTT. It is translated as CASSQRSGHSPLHF.

The chain recombines TRBV21-1 with TRBJ1-6. TRBV21-1 is termed a pseudogene. This CDR3 contains 16 residues. The CDR3 here is CASSEVGSSYNSPLHF. The DNA for the CDR3 is TGTGCCAGCAGCGAGGTAGGGAGCTCCTATAATTCACCCCTCCACTTT.

The chain joins TRBV4-2 to TRBJ2-6, with a weak D call TRBD1 (5 bases). Germline CDR1 and CDR2: LGHNA and YNFKEQ. The CDR3 sequence is 16 residues long. The V and J ends lost 6 bases and 0 bases respectively, with 12 bases between them. The DNA for the CDR3 is TGTGCCAGCAGGCCAGGGATGGTCTCTGGGGCCAACGTCCTGACTTTC. Encoded protein: CASRPGMVSGANVLTF.